Each of the 32 T cell receptor beta chains below was sequenced from the same sample in a study of yellow fever vaccine responses in identical twins. MiXCR, run by TCRdb on the RT-PCR reads, gives a single entry per CDR3 protein. The sample lists roughly 980 distinct CDR3 sequences; approximately 80% were seen once. The starting material was T cells from blood (PBMCs), unsorted or a sorted subset (not recorded which), obtained before or after yellow fever vaccination (not recorded which). The receptors come from a female donor who received the yellow fever vaccine.

The J gene is TRBJ2-3, the V gene TRBV6-5, with TRBD2 identical over 7 bases. The length of the CDR3 is 14 residues. J lost 4 bases, V lost 2 bases, and 3 bases had no gene match. Germline assignment: CDR1 MNHEY and CDR2 SVGAGI. The CDR3 loop reads CASSYAGEADTQYF. CDR3 coding DNA: TGTGCCAGCAGTTACGCGGGAGAGGCAGATACGCAGTATTTT.

The chain is built from TRBV4-3 and TRBJ2-3, with a weak D call TRBD1 (7 bases). This CDR3 spans 16 amino acids. The germline V and J ends were trimmed by 1 base and 3 bases, with 14 bases remaining between them. Germline CDR1 LGHNA, CDR2 YSLEER. The CDR3 DNA sequence: TGCGCCAGCAGCCAAGGAGGGGGCGCGGGAACAGATACGCAGTATTTT. It is translated as CASSQGGGAGTDTQYF.

This chain uses TRBV19 with TRBJ1-2, with D possibly being TRBD1 (5 bases). This CDR3 contains 11 residues. CDR1 is LNHDA and CDR2 is SQIVND in the germline V gene (reference sequence). V dropped 3 bases and J dropped 7 bases, with 6 bases sitting between them. The CDR3 is CASSMGPGYTF. The DNA of the CDR3 is TGTGCCAGTAGTATGGGGCCTGGCTACACCTTC.

CDR3 amino acids: CASSARDRAFNEQFF. Written as DNA, the CDR3 is TGTGCCAGCAGCGCCCGGGACAGAGCTTTCAATGAGCAGTTCTTC. The chain combines TRBV11-1 with TRBJ2-1, with TRBD1 identical over 7 bases. The CDR3 contains 15 residues. Germline assignment: CDR1 SGHAT and CDR2 FQDESV (reference sequence). Trimming removed 5 bases from V and 6 bases from J; junction bases left unmatched: 10.

This clonotype was observed once. This chain connects TRBV7-3 to TRBJ2-1; TRBD1 matches at 7 bases. The CDR3 is 13 amino acids. The germline CDR1 and CDR2 sequences are SGHTA and FQGTGA. The V segment lost 5 bases and the J segment 4 bases; nucleotides outside the gene matches: 2. CDR3 sequence: CASSRDRYNEQFF. CDR3 sequence (DNA): TGTGCCAGCAGCCGGGACAGATACAATGAGCAGTTCTTC.

The chain has TRBV19 and TRBJ2-1; 7 bases fit TRBD2. The trim removed 4 bases at V and 5 bases at J, leaving 2 bases unmatched. The CDR3 covers 13 residues. CDR1 and CDR2 (germline): LNHDA, SQIVND (reference sequence). CDR3 DNA sequence: TGTGCCAGTAGTAGGGGGGGAGACAATGAGCAGTTCTTC. Protein product: CASSRGGDNEQFF.

The rearrangement links TRBV7-9 to TRBJ2-7; D is perhaps TRBD2 (5 bases). Trimming cost V 3 bases and J 0 bases, with 6 bases left between them. Germline CDR1 SEHNR, CDR2 FQNEAQ (reference sequence). The CDR3 is made up of 13 amino acids. CDR3 sequence: CASSFLASYEQYF. The CDR3 DNA reads as TGTGCCAGCAGCTTCCTAGCCTCCTACGAGCAGTACTTC.

The count of this clonotype is one. The chain is built from TRBV11-1 and TRBJ2-1; 8 bases match TRBD2. Germline-derived CDR1 and CDR2 are SGHAT and FQDESV (reference sequence). CDR3 length equals 16 residues. Germline trimming cut 5 bases from V and 0 bases from J; bases unmatched to any gene: 6. Here the CDR3 reads CASSPQSGSSYNEQFF. DNA of the CDR3: TGTGCCAGCAGCCCCCAAAGCGGGAGCTCCTACAATGAGCAGTTCTTC.

The chain employs TRBV4-1 and TRBJ2-6, with D uncertain. Germline V CDR1 and CDR2: MGHRA, YSYEKL. The CDR3 spans 15 residues. V dropped 0 bases and J dropped 10 bases, with 13 bases sitting between them. In DNA, the CDR3 is TGCGCCAGCAGCCAAGATTCGCGGTTTCCAAACGTCCTGACTTTC. Encoded protein: CASSQDSRFPNVLTF.

This clonotype turned up a few times. The chain employs TRBV6-4 and TRBJ2-1, with D perhaps assigned TRBD1 or TRBD2 (5 bases each). Germline-derived CDR1 and CDR2 are MRHNA and SNTAGT. The CDR3 spans 14 residues. Trimming cost V 2 bases and J 5 bases, with 10 bases left between them. As DNA, the CDR3 is TGTGCCAGCAGTGACGGGGACGGACACAATGAGCAGTTCTTC. This sequence encodes CASSDGDGHNEQFF.

This sequence joins TRBV11-3 and TRBJ2-1; 9 bases align to TRBD2. The CDR3 contains 12 residues. CDR1 SGHNT and CDR2 YENEEA come from the germline V gene. The V segment lost 8 bases and the J segment 6 bases; nucleotides outside the gene matches: 2. CDR3 DNA: TGTGCCAGCGCGACTAGCGGCAATGAGCAGTTCTTC. Its protein is CASATSGNEQFF.

This clonotype was observed once. This sequence joins TRBV7-8 and TRBJ2-1; D is possibly TRBD2 (8 bases). V was pared by 10 bases and J by 0 bases, with 25 bases between. Germline V gene lookup returns CDR1 SGHVS and CDR2 FQNEAQ. The CDR3 is made up of 18 amino acids. CDR3 nucleotide sequence: TGTGCCATCGGGGGGGACAGTAAAAAATGGGGCTCCTACAATGAGCAGTTCTTC. Amino acids: CAIGGDSKKWGSYNEQFF.

V gene TRBV4-3 combines with J gene TRBJ2-7; unclear D gene. The CDR3 is made up of 14 amino acids. V was shortened by 5 bases and J by 3 bases, with 14 bases between the two germline ends. Germline V gives CDR1 LGHNA, CDR2 YSLEER. CDR3 nucleotides: TGCGCCAGCAGCGTATCCGGCTCAGGCTACGAGCAGTACTTC. Translated, it gives CASSVSGSGYEQYF.

The chain links TRBV4-1 to TRBJ2-7, with D perhaps TRBD1 or TRBD2 (5 bases each). The germline V and J ends were trimmed by 1 base and 0 bases, with 10 bases remaining between them. This CDR3 is built from 15 residues. The germline V gene has CDR1 MGHRA and CDR2 YSYEKL. The chain's CDR3 is CASSQVAGTSYEQYF. CDR3 DNA sequence: TGCGCCAGCAGCCAAGTGGCTGGGACCTCCTACGAGCAGTACTTC.

The CDR3 spells CASSYSETGAYNEQFF. The CDR3 bases are TGTGCCAGCAGTTACTCAGAAACAGGGGCCTACAATGAGCAGTTCTTC. The rearrangement uses TRBV6-5 and TRBJ2-1; 7 bases fit TRBD1. The CDR3 length is 16 residues. V shed 0 bases, J shed 2 bases, and the junction held 4 bases outside the gene matches. CDR1 is MNHEY, CDR2 SVGAGI, per germline.

J is TRBJ2-1 and V is TRBV11-1, with D possibly matching TRBD2 (5 bases). CDR1 is SGHAT, CDR2 FQDESV, per germline (reference sequence). The CDR3 loop spans 10 amino acids. Trimming left V 8 bases short and J 10 bases short, with 9 bases between. CDR3 loop: CASGGPEQFF. The CDR3 DNA is TGTGCCAGCGGAGGCCCGGAGCAGTTCTTC.

This chain connects TRBV25-1 to TRBJ2-6; D gene ambiguous. Germline V gene lookup returns CDR1 MGHDK and CDR2 SYGVNS. The CDR3 has 15 residues. Trimming stripped 4 bases from V and 0 bases from J, with 7 bases between. DNA of the CDR3: TGTGCCAGCAGTGTTGGAATCTCTGGGGCCAACGTCCTGACTTTC. It yields the protein CASSVGISGANVLTF.

The rearrangement joins TRBV12-3 or TRBV12-4 to TRBJ2-1; D is unresolved. The CDR3 is 14 amino acids. Trimming pared 1 base from V and 5 bases from J, leaving 9 bases between. CDR3 sequence (DNA): TGTGCCAGCAGTTTAGGTGGCCTACACAATGAGCAGTTCTTC. Amino acid sequence: CASSLGGLHNEQFF.

The chain recombines TRBV11-1 with TRBJ2-1; D remains ambiguous. V was clipped by 2 bases and J by 0 bases, with 8 bases between them. CDR1 and CDR2 (germline): SGHAT, FQDESV (reference sequence). The CDR3 runs 15 residues. CDR3 loop: CASSLLGDSYNEQFF. For the CDR3, the DNA is TGTGCCAGCAGCTTACTGGGCGACTCCTACAATGAGCAGTTCTTC.

The chain employs TRBV12-3 or TRBV12-4 and TRBJ2-7; D is unresolved. The CDR3 is made up of 11 amino acids. V lost 2 bases and J lost 6, with 5 bases in between. CDR3 region: CASSLRCEQYV. DNA for the CDR3: TGTGCCAGCAGTTTAAGGTGCGAGCAGTACGTC.

J is TRBJ2-1 and V is TRBV28; 9 nucleotides agree with TRBD1. V lost 4 bases to trimming and J lost 6 bases; unmatched junction nucleotides: 1. The CDR3 spans 13 residues. CDR1 is MDHEN and CDR2 is SYDVKM in the germline V gene. The CDR3 nucleotides are TGTGCCAGCAGTTACAGGGGGCTCAATGAGCAGTTCTTC. Residues: CASSYRGLNEQFF.

The chain couples TRBV28 to TRBJ2-7; TRBD2 matches at 8 bases. From germline, CDR1 is MDHEN and CDR2 SYDVKM. V dropped 6 bases and J dropped 5; count of bases not matched to a gene: 9. CDR3 length equals 14 residues. This chain's CDR3 is CASRGAGGPDEQYF. The CDR3, as DNA: TGTGCCAGCAGGGGGGCGGGAGGTCCCGACGAGCAGTACTTC.

This chain joins TRBV29-1 and TRBJ2-4; 8 bases map to TRBD2. The CDR3 contains 13 residues. From germline, CDR1 is SQVTM and CDR2 ANQGSEA. With V trimmed by 8 bases and J by 4 bases, 7 bases remained unmatched. CDR3 sequence: CSFLGGVKNIQYF. In nucleotides, the CDR3 is TGCAGCTTTCTCGGGGGGGTAAAAAACATTCAGTACTTC.

This chain connects TRBV25-1 to TRBJ2-7; 7 bases agree with TRBD2. CDR3 length equals 16 residues. Germline-derived CDR1 and CDR2 are MGHDK and SYGVNS. V lost 1 base to trimming and J lost 6 bases; unmatched junction nucleotides: 12. CDR3 in amino acids: CASSELRLAGTGEQYF. The CDR3 bases are TGTGCCAGCAGTGAATTAAGACTAGCAGGGACGGGCGAGCAGTACTTC.

The chain uses TRBV15 and TRBJ2-3, with D possibly TRBD1 on 5 matching bases. The germline V gene has CDR1 LNHNV and CDR2 YYDKDF (reference sequence). This CDR3 region has 14 residues. The V and J ends lost 1 base and 4 bases respectively, with 9 bases between them. The CDR3 region is CATSRGQSSDTQYF. In nucleotides, the CDR3 is TGTGCCACCAGCAGAGGACAGAGCTCAGATACGCAGTATTTT.

A single count supports this clonotype. The chain is built from TRBV25-1 and TRBJ2-1, with no clear D. The CDR3 spans 14 residues. Germline assignment: CDR1 MGHDK and CDR2 SYGVNS. The V end lost 6 bases, the J end lost 5 bases, and 14 bases lay between the germline ends. The CDR3 reads CASSPTTGHNEQFF. The CDR3 DNA follows: TGTGCCAGCAGCCCCACTACCGGGCACAATGAGCAGTTCTTC.

The rearrangement links TRBV27 to TRBJ1-1; tentative D call: TRBD1 (5 bases). The CDR3 is 15 residues long. Per germline, CDR1 MNHEY and CDR2 SMNVEV (reference sequence). Trimming took 2 bases from V and 5 from J, leaving 15 bases between them. The chain's CDR3 is CASSLPRGEGTEAFF. The CDR3 coding sequence is TGTGCCAGCAGTTTACCGAGGGGAGAGGGGACTGAAGCTTTCTTT.

This clonotype is large by share. This sequence joins TRBV4-3 and TRBJ2-6; D perhaps matches TRBD1 (7 bases). V lost 0 bases and J 0 bases, leaving 12 bases between the germline ends. Germline-derived CDR1 and CDR2 are LGHNA and YSLEER. There are 18 residues in the CDR3. CDR3 nucleotides: TGCGCCAGCAGCCAAGATCCAGGGGGGCCCTCTGGGGCCAACGTCCTGACTTTC. It yields the protein CASSQDPGGPSGANVLTF.

The chain has TRBV24-1 and TRBJ2-1; 8 bases line up with TRBD2. V lost 7 bases to trimming and J lost 13 bases; unmatched junction nucleotides: 2. Germline V gene lookup returns CDR1 KGHDR and CDR2 SFDVKD. The CDR3 runs 10 residues. The CDR3 sequence: CATSGGAQFF. The CDR3 DNA is TGTGCCACCAGCGGGGGGGCCCAGTTCTTC.

This sequence joins TRBV5-1 and TRBJ2-7; the D gene is possibly TRBD1 (5 bases). The CDR3 extends over 15 amino acids. The germline V gene encodes CDR1 SGHRS and CDR2 YFSETQ. The V end lost 1 base, the J end lost 3 bases, and 14 bases lay between the germline ends. CDR3 sequence (DNA): TGCGCCAGCAGCTTGTGGGCAGGGAAAGACTACGAGCAGTACGTC. This sequence encodes CASSLWAGKDYEQYV.

This sequence joins TRBV11-1 and TRBJ2-2; weak D call: TRBD2 (6 bases). Germline lookup yields CDR1 SGHAT and CDR2 FQDESV (reference sequence). CDR3 length: 14 residues. Between the trimmed V and J ends, which lost 5 bases and 2 bases, there was a span of 9 bases. The CDR3 spells CASSGEANTGELFF. CDR3 coding DNA: TGTGCCAGCAGCGGGGAGGCTAACACCGGGGAGCTGTTTTTT.

This clonotype was detected a few times. This sequence joins TRBV7-8 and TRBJ1-4; TRBD1 matches 7 bases. This CDR3 comprises 14 residues. The V gene's germline CDR1 is SGHVS and CDR2 FQNEAQ. V lost 5 bases to trimming and J lost 7 bases; unmatched junction nucleotides: 7. DNA of the CDR3: TGTGCCAGCAGCCTCGACAGGGTGGGTGAAAAACTGTTTTTT. Amino acids: CASSLDRVGEKLFF. Full variable domain (rest looked up from reference TRBV7-8 and TRBJ1-4): GAGVSQSPRYKVAKRGQDVALRCDPISGHVSLFWYQQALGQGPEFLTYFQNEAQLDKSGLPSDRFFAERPEGSVSTLKIQRTQQEDSAVYLCASSLDRVGEKLFFGSGTQLSVL.